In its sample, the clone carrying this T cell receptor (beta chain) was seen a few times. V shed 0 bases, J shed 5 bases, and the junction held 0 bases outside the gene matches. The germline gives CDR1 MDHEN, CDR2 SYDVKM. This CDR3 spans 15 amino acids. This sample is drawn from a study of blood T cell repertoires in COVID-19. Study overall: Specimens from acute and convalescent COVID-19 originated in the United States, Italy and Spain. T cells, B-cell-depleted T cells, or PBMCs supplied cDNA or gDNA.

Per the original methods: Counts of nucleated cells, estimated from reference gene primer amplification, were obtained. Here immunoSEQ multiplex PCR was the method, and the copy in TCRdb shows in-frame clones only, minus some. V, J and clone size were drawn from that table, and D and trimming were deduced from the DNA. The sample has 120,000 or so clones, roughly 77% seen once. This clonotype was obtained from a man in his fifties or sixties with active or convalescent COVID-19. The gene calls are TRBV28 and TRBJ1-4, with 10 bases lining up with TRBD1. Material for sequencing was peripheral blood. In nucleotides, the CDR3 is TGTGCCAGCAGTTTATGGGGACAGGGGAATGAAAAACTGTTTTTT. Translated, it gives CASSLWGQGNEKLFF.